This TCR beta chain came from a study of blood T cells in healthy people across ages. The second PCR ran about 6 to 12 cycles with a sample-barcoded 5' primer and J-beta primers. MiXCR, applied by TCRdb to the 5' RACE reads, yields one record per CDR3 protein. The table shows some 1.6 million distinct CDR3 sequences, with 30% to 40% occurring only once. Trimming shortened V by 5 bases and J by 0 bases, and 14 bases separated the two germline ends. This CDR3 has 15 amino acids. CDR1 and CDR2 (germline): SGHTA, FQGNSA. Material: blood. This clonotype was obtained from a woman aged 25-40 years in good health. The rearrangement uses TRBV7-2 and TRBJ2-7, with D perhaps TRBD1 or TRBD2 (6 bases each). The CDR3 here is CASSTIGGSSYEQYF. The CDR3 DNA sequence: TGTGCCAGCAGCACCATAGGGGGGTCCTCCTACGAGCAGTACTTC.